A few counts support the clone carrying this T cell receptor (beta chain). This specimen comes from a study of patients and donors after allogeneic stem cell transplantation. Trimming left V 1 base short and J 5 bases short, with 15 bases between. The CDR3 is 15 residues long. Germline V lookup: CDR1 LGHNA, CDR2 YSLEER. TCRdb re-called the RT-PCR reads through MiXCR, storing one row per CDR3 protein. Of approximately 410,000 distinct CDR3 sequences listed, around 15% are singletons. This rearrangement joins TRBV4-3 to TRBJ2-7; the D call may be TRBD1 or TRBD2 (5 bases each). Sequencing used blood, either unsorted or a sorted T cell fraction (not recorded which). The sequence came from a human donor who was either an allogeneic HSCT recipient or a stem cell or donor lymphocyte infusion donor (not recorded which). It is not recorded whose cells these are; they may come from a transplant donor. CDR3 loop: CASSQGQGSGDEQYF. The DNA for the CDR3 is TGCGCCAGCAGCCAAGGGCAGGGTTCCGGGGACGAGCAGTACTTC.